Shown below are 12 T cell receptor beta chains from a single sample sequenced in a study of blood T cell repertoires in COVID-19 (dated by TCRdb to 2020 to 2021). The library was generated by the immunoSEQ multiplex PCR assay. In TCRdb, the immuneACCESS table is reduced to in-frame sequences with V and J assigned. These tables do not hold every clone; where another copy was compared, an unresolved V gene accounts for under half, and the others remain unexplained. This sample has about 59,000 clones in its table, and around 80% of those were observed once. The ten biggest clones cover over 3% of the sample. Material for sequencing was peripheral blood. These receptors originate from a man between 60 and 75 years old with acute or convalescent COVID-19.

The rearrangement uses TRBV29-1 and TRBJ2-1; weak D call: TRBD2 (6 bases). The CDR3 has 15 amino acids. The V end lost 6 bases, the J end lost 4 bases, and 19 bases lay between the germline ends. In germline, CDR1 is SQVTM, CDR2 ANQGSEA. The CDR3, as DNA: TGCAGCGTCGGCGGAGGGAGTGCCTATTACAATGAGCAGTTCTTC. As protein: CSVGGGSAYYNEQFF.

The chain employs TRBV11-3 and TRBJ2-5; TRBD2 might be the D (5 bases). Trimming stripped 1 base from V and 1 base from J, with 16 bases between. Germline values: CDR1 SGHNT, CDR2 YENEEA. There are 17 residues in the CDR3. CDR3 sequence reads: CASSLGEIGVGQETQYF. CDR3 in DNA: TGTGCCAGCAGCTTAGGGGAGATCGGGGTCGGCCAAGAGACCCAGTACTTC.

DNA of the CDR3: TGTGCCAGTAGTCCCGGACTAGCGGTTTACGAGCAGTACTTC. Protein: CASSPGLAVYEQYF. The V gene is TRBV19, the J gene TRBJ2-7; 10 bases line up with TRBD2. Germline V gene data show CDR1 as LNHDA and CDR2 as SQIVND (reference sequence). The CDR3 contains 14 residues. J was trimmed by 4 bases and V by 5 bases; bases with no gene match: 5.

The V gene is TRBV9, the J gene TRBJ1-1; tentative D call: TRBD1 (6 bases). CDR1 is SGDLS and CDR2 is YYNGEE in the germline V gene. The CDR3 is 14 amino acids. Trimming shortened V by 0 bases and J by 4 bases, and 10 bases separated the two germline ends. The CDR3 loop is CASSVGSGATEAFF. CDR3 nucleotides: TGTGCCAGCAGCGTAGGTTCAGGGGCCACTGAAGCTTTCTTT.

This chain uses TRBV27 with TRBJ2-3; no reliable D call. V shed 3 bases and J shed 5 bases, with 12 bases lying between them. This CDR3 region has 14 residues. CDR1 MNHEY and CDR2 SMNVEV come from the germline V gene (reference sequence). The CDR3 loop reads CASSFGIALDTQYF. The DNA of the CDR3 is TGTGCCAGCAGTTTTGGAATAGCATTAGATACGCAGTATTTT.

The chain carries TRBV10-2 and TRBJ2-7; 11 nucleotides match TRBD2. This CDR3 has 17 amino acids. J lost 3 bases, V lost 2 bases, and 9 bases had no gene match. Germline-derived CDR1 and CDR2 are WSHSY and SAAADI. The CDR3, as DNA: TGCGCCAGCAGTGAGGCCTCAACTAGCGGGAGCTTCTACGAGCAGTACTTC. It is translated as CASSEASTSGSFYEQYF.

V is TRBV5-1 and J is TRBJ2-4, with D possibly TRBD1 on 6 matching bases. With 3 bases removed from V and 8 bases from J, the gap between germline ends came to 9 bases. The CDR3 contains 12 residues. Germline-derived CDR1 and CDR2 are SGHRS and YFSETQ. Here the CDR3 reads CASSSGVDIQYF. The CDR3 region has the DNA TGCGCCAGCAGCTCAGGGGTGGACATTCAGTACTTC.

J is TRBJ2-1 and V is TRBV7-3, with 7 bases matching TRBD2. V gave up 5 bases and J gave up 8 bases; unmatched junction bases: 12. Germline CDR1 SGHTA, CDR2 FQGTGA. The CDR3 length is 15 residues. The CDR3 DNA follows: TGTGCCAGCAGCCCTCTTCTAGGCGGGAGCGATGAGCAGTTCTTC. This translates into CASSPLLGGSDEQFF.

CDR3: CASSSHRGEKLFF. DNA of the CDR3: TGTGCCAGCAGCTCCCACAGGGGAGAAAAACTGTTTTTT. The chain joins TRBV7-8 to TRBJ1-4; TRBD1 aligns across 7 bases. The CDR3 length is 13 residues. V dropped 4 bases and J dropped 8; count of bases not matched to a gene: 4. In germline, CDR1 is SGHVS, CDR2 FQNEAQ.

V gene TRBV7-9 combines with J gene TRBJ2-5; TRBD2 is a possible D gene (5 bases). V lost 0 bases, J lost 5 bases, and 7 bases lay in between. The CDR3 runs to 13 residues. Germline V gene lookup returns CDR1 SEHNR and CDR2 FQNEAQ (reference sequence). The CDR3 region has the DNA TGTGCCAGCAGCTTAGCGCCGGGGGAGACCCAGTACTTC. Residues: CASSLAPGETQYF.

The count of this clone is one. The chain has TRBV5-4 and TRBJ2-5; 14 bases line up with TRBD2. CDR3 length equals 17 residues. Per germline, CDR1 SGHNT and CDR2 YYREEE (reference sequence). V dropped 5 bases and J dropped 5; count of bases not matched to a gene: 11. CDR3: CASSTGTSGRRGETQYF. In DNA, the CDR3 is TGTGCCAGCAGTACCGGGACTAGCGGGAGACGTGGGGAGACCCAGTACTTC.

The J gene is TRBJ1-6, the V gene TRBV30; D gene ambiguous. The CDR3 runs to 13 residues. The V end was cut by 0 bases, the J end by 8 bases, with 8 bases between. Germline CDR1 GTSNPN, CDR2 SVGIG (reference sequence). CDR3 in DNA: TGTGCCTGGAGTGTGGCGCAGGATTCACCCCTCCACTTT. Protein: CAWSVAQDSPLHF.